These T cell receptor beta chains were read from a single sample in a study of cytomegalovirus exposure and HLA in healthy donors. Assay: immunoSEQ multiplex PCR; the TCRdb copy retains only in-frame clones and omits some. Of around 100,000 clones in the sample, more than 65% are singletons; the top ten hold more than 0.7%. Source material: PBMCs. The receptors were gathered from a woman in her twenties or thirties in good health and CMV-seronegative. The CDR3 runs from the conserved cysteine through the conserved F or W.

v_gene,len,CDR3aa
TRBV11-3,13,CASSPTRGTEAFF
TRBV27,14,CASSLWGANQPQHF
TRBV19,12,CASSISGGEQYF
TRBV7-2,14,CASSPTGYTAEAFF
TRBV5-1,17,CASSWSPGLASTDTQYF
TRBV11-3,16,CASSFTRGYEHTEAFF
TRBV6-6,14,CASSSSGGPPKYHF
TRBV29-1,13,CSVPLSGANVLTF
TRBV6-6,16,CASRKAQGAGNQPQHF
TRBV5-1,16,CASSPQGGRLTYEQYF